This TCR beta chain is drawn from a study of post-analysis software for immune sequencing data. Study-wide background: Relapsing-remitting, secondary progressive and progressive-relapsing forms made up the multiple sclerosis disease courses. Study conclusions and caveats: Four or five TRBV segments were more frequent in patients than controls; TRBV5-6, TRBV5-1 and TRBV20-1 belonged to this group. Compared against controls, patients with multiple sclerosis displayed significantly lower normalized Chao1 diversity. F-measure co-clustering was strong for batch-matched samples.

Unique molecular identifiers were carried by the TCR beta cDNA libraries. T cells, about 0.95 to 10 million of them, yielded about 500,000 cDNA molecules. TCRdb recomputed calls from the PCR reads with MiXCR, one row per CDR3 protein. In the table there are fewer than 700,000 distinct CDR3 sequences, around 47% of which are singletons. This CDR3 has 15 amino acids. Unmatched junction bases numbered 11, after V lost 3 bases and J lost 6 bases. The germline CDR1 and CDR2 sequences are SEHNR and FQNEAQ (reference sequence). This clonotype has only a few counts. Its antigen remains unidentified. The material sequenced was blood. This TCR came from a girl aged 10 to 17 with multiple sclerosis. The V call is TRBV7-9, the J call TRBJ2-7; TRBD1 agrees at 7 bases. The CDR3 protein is CASSLQGQLKVEQYF. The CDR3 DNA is TGTGCCAGCAGCTTGCAGGGACAGCTCAAAGTCGAGCAGTACTTC. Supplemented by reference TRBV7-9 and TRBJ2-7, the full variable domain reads DTGVSQNPRHKITKRGQNVTFRCDPISEHNRLYWYRQTLGQGPEFLTYFQNEAQLEKSRLLSDRFSAERPKGSFSTLEIQRTEQGDSAMYLCASSLQGQLKVEQYFGPGTRLTVT.